This T cell receptor beta chain was identified during a study of early stage breast cancer tumors. The CDR3 extends over 13 amino acids. CDR1 and CDR2 from the germline V gene are SGHRS and YFSETQ. Deletions cut 6 bases from V and 6 bases from J, with 16 bases between. Here immunoSEQ multiplex PCR was the method, and the copy in TCRdb shows in-frame clones only, minus some. Of tens of thousands of clones listed, around four fifths are singletons. The sample holds a few counts of this clone. The specimen was blood. The receptor comes from a person aged 55 to 69 with breast cancer. The rearrangement links TRBV5-1 to TRBJ2-7, with TRBD2 as a possible D gene (6 bases). CDR3 sequence: CASKGTSLLEQYF. For the CDR3, the DNA is TGCGCCAGCAAGGGGACTTCCCTCCTCGAGCAGTACTTC.